One and the same sample provided the 8 T cell receptor beta chains below, sequenced in a study of blood T cell repertoires in COVID-19. Method: immunoSEQ multiplex PCR; TCRdb's copy keeps in-frame clones and lacks some. The sample holds just over 150,000 clones, approximately 91% seen once. Sequencing was carried out using peripheral blood. The receptors here all came from a woman aged 65 to 85 with acute or convalescent COVID-19.

The chain employs TRBV19 and TRBJ2-2, with TRBD2 as a possible D gene (6 bases). V lost 5 bases to trimming and J lost 4 bases, with 14 bases between them. The CDR3 length is 15 residues. CDR1 and CDR2 from the germline V gene are LNHDA and SQIVND (reference sequence). The CDR3 bases are TGTGCCAGTAGTTCGCTCGGGGGAGGCACCGGGGAGCTGTTTTTT. Protein sequence: CASSSLGGGTGELFF.

The chain is built from TRBV18 and TRBJ2-7; D is possibly TRBD1 (6 bases). The CDR3 loop spans 13 amino acids. Germline loops: CDR1 KGHSH, CDR2 LQKENI. The V end was cut by 1 base, the J end by 3 bases, with 7 bases between. CDR3 sequence reads: CASSPQGVYEQYV. For the CDR3, the DNA is TGTGCCAGCTCACCACAGGGGGTCTACGAGCAGTACGTC.

This clone occurred once. V is TRBV5-4 and J is TRBJ1-2, with D possibly TRBD1 on 6 matching bases. From germline, CDR1 is SGHNT and CDR2 YYREEE (reference sequence). V was shortened by 2 bases and J by 4 bases, with 12 bases between the two germline ends. The CDR3 runs 14 residues. CDR3 loop: CASSFWGRGYGYTF. CDR3 coding DNA: TGTGCCAGCAGCTTCTGGGGGCGAGGCTATGGCTACACCTTC.

V gene TRBV7-8 combines with J gene TRBJ2-7, with D possibly matching TRBD1 (7 bases). The germline V gene has CDR1 SGHVS and CDR2 FQNEAQ. The CDR3 has 16 residues. Trimming took 3 bases from V and 0 from J, leaving 15 bases between them. The CDR3 DNA follows: TGTGCCAGCAGCTTCGCGGGACAGACGAGCTCCTACGAGCAGTACTTC. Residues: CASSFAGQTSSYEQYF.

The chain uses TRBV7-9 and TRBJ1-3; D remains unclear. The CDR3 sequence is 16 residues long. Germline loops: CDR1 SEHNR, CDR2 FQNEAQ (reference sequence). Trimming cost V 2 bases and J 2 bases, with 13 bases left between them. The CDR3 region has the DNA TGTGCCAGCAGCTTACTGGAGGTTTTGGCTGGAAACACCATATATTTT. Translation gives CASSLLEVLAGNTIYF.

This sequence joins TRBV7-2 and TRBJ1-1, with TRBD1 as a possible D gene (6 bases). The V end lost 6 bases, the J end lost 1 base, and 9 bases lay between the germline ends. This CDR3 has 13 amino acids. Germline CDR1 SGHTA, CDR2 FQGNSA. This chain's CDR3 is CASSRQENTEAFF. The DNA of the CDR3 is TGTGCCAGCAGTCGACAGGAGAACACTGAAGCTTTCTTT.

The chain has TRBV3-1 (or the pseudogene TRBV3-2) and TRBJ1-4; the match to TRBD1 covers 8 bases. Germline CDR1 and CDR2: LGHDT and YNNKEL (reference sequence). V was clipped by 1 base and J by 6 bases; unmatched bases: 7. The CDR3 sequence is 16 residues long. The CDR3 region has the DNA TGTGCCAGCAGCCAAGTGAGGGACAGGCCGGATGAAAAACTGTTTTTT. Its translation: CASSQVRDRPDEKLFF.

This clone appeared once. The DNA of the CDR3 is TGTGCCAGCTCACCAGAACAGGGTTCCAATGAGCAGTTCTTC. It encodes CASSPEQGSNEQFF. The chain uses TRBV18 and TRBJ2-1, with D perhaps TRBD1 (6 bases). Trimming took off 2 bases at V and 6 bases at J, with 11 bases between the two ends. The CDR3 spans 14 residues. The germline V gene encodes CDR1 KGHSH and CDR2 LQKENI.